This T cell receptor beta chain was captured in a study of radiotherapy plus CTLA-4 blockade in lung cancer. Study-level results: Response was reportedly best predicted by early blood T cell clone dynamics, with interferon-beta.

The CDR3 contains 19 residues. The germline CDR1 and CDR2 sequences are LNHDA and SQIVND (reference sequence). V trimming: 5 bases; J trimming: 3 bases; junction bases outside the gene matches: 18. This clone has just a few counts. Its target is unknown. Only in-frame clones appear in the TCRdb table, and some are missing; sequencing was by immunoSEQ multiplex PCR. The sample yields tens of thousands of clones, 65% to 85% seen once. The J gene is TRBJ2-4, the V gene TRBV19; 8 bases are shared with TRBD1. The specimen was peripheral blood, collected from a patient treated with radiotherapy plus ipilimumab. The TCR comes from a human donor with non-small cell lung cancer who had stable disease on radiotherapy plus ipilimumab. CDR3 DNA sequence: TGTGCCAGTAGTTCCTCGGACAGGGCCAGACCTTTTGACAAAAACATTCAGTACTTC. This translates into CASSSSDRARPFDKNIQYF.